This T cell receptor beta chain stems from a study of T cell responses to AZD1222 COVID-19 vaccine. Points from the study as a whole: Nearly half of spike-specific TCRs reportedly go after variant regions that carry no mutations. White British donors predominated, females outnumbered males, and clonal diversity was possibly underestimated.

TCRdb keeps only in-frame clones here, not all; method: immunoSEQ multiplex PCR. The sample yields 130,000 or so clones, 85% to 90% seen once. Concerning this clone: Its antigen is as yet unknown.

V was pared by 6 bases and J by 6 bases, with 15 bases between. CDR1 and CDR2 from the germline V gene are MNHEY and SVGAGI. The CDR3 spans 15 residues. The receptor was isolated from an adult in good health. The V and J genes are TRBV6-5 and TRBJ1-6; D is unresolved. The specimen was peripheral blood, collected on day 0 of AZD1222 vaccination. This CDR3 reads CASRAETGFNSPLHF. CDR3 nucleotide sequence: TGTGCCAGCAGGGCGGAGACGGGGTTTAATTCACCCCTCCACTTT.